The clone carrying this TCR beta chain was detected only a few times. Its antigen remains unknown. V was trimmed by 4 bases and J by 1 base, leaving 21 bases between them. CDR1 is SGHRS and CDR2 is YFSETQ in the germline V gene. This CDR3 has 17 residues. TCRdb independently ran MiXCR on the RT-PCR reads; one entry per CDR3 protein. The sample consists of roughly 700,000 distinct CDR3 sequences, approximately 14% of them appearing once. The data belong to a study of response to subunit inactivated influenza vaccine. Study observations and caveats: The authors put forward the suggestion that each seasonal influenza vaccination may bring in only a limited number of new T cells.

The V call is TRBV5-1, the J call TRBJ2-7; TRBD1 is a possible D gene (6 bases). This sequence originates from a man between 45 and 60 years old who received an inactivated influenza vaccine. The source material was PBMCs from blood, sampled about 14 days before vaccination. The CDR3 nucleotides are TGCGCCAGCAGCAGGACAGCAGCCGGGACGCTTTCCTACGAGCAGTACTTC. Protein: CASSRTAAGTLSYEQYF.